This entry lists 3 T cell receptor beta chains sequenced from one sample in a study of spatial heterogeneity in lung cancer. MiXCR was run by TCRdb on the 5' RACE reads, yielding one entry per CDR3 protein. The sample contains roughly 23,000 distinct CDR3 sequences, around 4.6% of which appear only once. Sample time point: sample taken at primary tumor resection. Sequencing used PBMCs, obtained at surgery. These receptors came from a male donor with early-stage non-small cell lung cancer.

In its sample, this clonotype ranks as medium-sized (0.01 to 0.1%). This chain links TRBV9 with TRBJ2-7; D is uncertain. The CDR3 spans 15 residues. The V end was cut by 0 bases, the J end by 2 bases, with 12 bases between. Germline V gene sequence: CDR1 SGDLS, CDR2 YYNGEE. The CDR3 loop reads CASSVELGPPYEQYF. In DNA form, the CDR3 reads TGTGCCAGCAGCGTAGAACTGGGCCCCCCCTACGAGCAGTACTTC.

This clonotype has ten or more counts. The chain is built from TRBV18 and TRBJ2-6, with D unresolved. Trimming took off 3 bases at V and 0 bases at J, with 9 bases between the two ends. This CDR3 has 16 residues. Germline V gene lookup returns CDR1 KGHSH and CDR2 LQKENI. The CDR3 bases are TGTGCCAGCTCACCGCTTGCGAACTCTGGGGCCAACGTCCTGACTTTC. It is translated as CASSPLANSGANVLTF.

This clonotype was seen ten or more times. The CDR3 DNA sequence: TGTGCCAGCAGCCTGACAGGGGGAAGGGGTGAAGCTTTCTTT. Translating gives CASSLTGGRGEAFF. The chain combines TRBV4-2 with TRBJ1-1; 9 bases agree with TRBD1. Trimming took 4 bases from V and 7 from J; bases not matched to a gene: 7. Germline CDR1 and CDR2: LGHNA and YNFKEQ. The CDR3 is 14 amino acids.